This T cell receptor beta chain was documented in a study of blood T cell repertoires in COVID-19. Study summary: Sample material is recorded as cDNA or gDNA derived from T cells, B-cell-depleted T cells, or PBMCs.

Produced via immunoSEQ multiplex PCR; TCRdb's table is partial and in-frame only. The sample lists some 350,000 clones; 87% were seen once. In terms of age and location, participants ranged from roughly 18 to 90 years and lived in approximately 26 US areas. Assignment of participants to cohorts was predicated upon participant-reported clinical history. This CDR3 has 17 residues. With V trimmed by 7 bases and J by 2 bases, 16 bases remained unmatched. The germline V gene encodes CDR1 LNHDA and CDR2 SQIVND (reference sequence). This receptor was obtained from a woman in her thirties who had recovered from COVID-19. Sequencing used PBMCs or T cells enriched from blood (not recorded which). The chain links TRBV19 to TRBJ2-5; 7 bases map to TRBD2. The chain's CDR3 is CASTAAVTSAPQETQYF. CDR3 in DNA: TGTGCCAGTACCGCGGCGGTCACTAGCGCCCCACAAGAGACCCAGTACTTC.